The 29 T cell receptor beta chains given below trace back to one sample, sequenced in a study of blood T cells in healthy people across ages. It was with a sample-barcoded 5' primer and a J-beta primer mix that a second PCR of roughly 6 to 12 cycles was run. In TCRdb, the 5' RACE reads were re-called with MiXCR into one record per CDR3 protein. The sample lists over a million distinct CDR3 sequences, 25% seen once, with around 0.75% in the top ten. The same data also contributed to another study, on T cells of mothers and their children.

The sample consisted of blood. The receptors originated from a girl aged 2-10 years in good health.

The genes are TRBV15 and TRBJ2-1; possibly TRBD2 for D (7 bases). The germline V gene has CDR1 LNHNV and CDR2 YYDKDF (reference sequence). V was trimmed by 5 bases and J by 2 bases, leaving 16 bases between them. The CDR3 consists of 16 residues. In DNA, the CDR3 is TGTGCCACCAGCGCCCGAGGGGGGGGACCCTACAATGAGCAGTTCTTC. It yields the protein CATSARGGGPYNEQFF.

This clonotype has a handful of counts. The DNA for the CDR3 is TGTGCCAGCAGCCCAAGTAGCAATCAGCCCCAGCATTTT. Encoded protein: CASSPSSNQPQHF. V gene TRBV14 combines with J gene TRBJ1-5; D ambiguous. V was shortened by 4 bases and J by 0 bases, with 4 bases between the two germline ends. This CDR3 has 13 residues. CDR1 and CDR2 (germline): SGHDN, FVKESK.

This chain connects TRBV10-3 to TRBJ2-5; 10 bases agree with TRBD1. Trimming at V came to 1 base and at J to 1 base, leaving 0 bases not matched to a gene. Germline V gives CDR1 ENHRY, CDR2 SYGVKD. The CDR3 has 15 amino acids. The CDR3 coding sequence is TGTGCCATCAGTGAGTGGACAGGGGGCCAAGAGACCCAGTACTTC. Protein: CAISEWTGGQETQYF.

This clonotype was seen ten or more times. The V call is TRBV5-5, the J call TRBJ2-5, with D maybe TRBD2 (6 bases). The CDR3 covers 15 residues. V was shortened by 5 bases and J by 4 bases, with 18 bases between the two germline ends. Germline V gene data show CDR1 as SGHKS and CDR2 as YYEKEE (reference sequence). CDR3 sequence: CASSSGRAGGETQYF. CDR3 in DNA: TGTGCCAGCAGTTCAGGGAGAGCCGGGGGAGAGACCCAGTACTTC.

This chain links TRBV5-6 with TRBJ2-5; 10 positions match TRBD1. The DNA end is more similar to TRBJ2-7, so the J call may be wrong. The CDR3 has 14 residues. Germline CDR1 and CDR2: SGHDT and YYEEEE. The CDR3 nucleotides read TGTGCCAGCAGTGTCGGGACAGGGGTGAGCGAGCAGTACTTC. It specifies CASSVGTGVSEQYF.

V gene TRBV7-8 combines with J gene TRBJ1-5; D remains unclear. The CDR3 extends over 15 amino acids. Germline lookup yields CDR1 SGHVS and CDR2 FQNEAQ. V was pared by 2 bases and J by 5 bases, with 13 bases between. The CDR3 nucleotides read TGTGCCAGCAGCTTAATGCTCGGTCAGGATCAGCCCCAGCATTTT. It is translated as CASSLMLGQDQPQHF.

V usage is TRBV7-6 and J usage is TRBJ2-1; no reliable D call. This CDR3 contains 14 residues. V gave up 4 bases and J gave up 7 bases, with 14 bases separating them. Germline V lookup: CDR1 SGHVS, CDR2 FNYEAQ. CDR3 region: CASSSDLLWNEQFF. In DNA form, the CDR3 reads TGTGCCAGCAGCTCGGATCTACTATGGAATGAGCAGTTCTTC.

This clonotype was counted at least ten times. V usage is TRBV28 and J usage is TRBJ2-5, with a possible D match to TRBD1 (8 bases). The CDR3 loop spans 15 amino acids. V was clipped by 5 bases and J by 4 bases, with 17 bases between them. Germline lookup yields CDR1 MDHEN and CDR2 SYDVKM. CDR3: CASSPGGQGGETQYF. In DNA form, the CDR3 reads TGTGCCAGCAGTCCGGGAGGACAGGGAGGAGAGACCCAGTACTTC. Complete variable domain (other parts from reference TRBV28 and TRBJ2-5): DVKVTQSSRYLVKRTGEKVFLECVQDMDHENMFWYRQDPGLGLRLIYFSYDVKMKEKGDIPEGYSVSREKKERFSLILESASTNQTSMYLCASSPGGQGGETQYFGPGTRLLVL.

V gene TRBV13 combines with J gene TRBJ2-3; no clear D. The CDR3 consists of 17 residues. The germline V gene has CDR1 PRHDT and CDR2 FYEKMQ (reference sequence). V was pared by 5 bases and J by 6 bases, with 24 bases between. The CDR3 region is CASSPSPGPLKGDTQYF. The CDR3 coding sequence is TGTGCCAGCAGCCCCAGCCCCGGGCCCCTTAAAGGGGATACGCAGTATTTT.

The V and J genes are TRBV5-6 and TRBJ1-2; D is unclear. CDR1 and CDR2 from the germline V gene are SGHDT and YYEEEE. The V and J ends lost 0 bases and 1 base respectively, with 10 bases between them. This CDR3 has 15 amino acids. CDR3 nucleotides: TGTGCCAGCAGCTTGGGGACGGCAAATAACTATGGCTACACCTTC. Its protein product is CASSLGTANNYGYTF.

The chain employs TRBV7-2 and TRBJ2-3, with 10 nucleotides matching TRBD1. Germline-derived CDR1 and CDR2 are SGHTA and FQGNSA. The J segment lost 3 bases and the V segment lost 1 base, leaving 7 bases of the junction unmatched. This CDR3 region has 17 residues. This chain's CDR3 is CASSLGRDRGGTDTQYF. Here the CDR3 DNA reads TGTGCCAGCAGCTTAGGCCGGGACAGGGGAGGAACAGATACGCAGTATTTT.

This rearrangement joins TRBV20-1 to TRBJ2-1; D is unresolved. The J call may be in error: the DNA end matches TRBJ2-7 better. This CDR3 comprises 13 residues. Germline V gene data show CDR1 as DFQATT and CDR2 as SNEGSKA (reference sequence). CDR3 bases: TGCAGTGCTAGAGATCTGCGGACCTACGAGCAGTACTTC. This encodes CSARDLRTYEQYF.

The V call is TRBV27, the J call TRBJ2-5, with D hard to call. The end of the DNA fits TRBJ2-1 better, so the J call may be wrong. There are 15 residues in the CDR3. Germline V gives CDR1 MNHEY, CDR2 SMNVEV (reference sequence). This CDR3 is CASSLRRNGDNEQFF. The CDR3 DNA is TGTGCCAGCAGTTTAAGGCGGAACGGCGACAATGAGCAGTTCTTC.

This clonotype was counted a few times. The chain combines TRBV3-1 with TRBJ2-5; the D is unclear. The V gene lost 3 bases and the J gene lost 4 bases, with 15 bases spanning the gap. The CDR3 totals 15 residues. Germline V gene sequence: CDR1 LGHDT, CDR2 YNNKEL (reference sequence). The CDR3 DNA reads TGTGCCAGCAGCCATGGGGTCTCATCCTCAGAGACCCAGTACTTC. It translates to CASSHGVSSSETQYF.

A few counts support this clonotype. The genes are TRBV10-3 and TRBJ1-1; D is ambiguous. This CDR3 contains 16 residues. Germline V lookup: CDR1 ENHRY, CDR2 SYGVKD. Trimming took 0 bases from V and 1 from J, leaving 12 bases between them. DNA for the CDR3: TGTGCCATCAGTGAGTCGTATTACGCACGGAACACTGAAGCTTTCTTT. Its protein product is CAISESYYARNTEAFF.

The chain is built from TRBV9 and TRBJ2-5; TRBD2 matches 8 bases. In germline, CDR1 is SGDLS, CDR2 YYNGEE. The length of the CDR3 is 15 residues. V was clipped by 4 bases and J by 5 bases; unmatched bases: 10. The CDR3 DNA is TGTGCCAGCAGCCCCCCGTCGGGCGGGAGGGAGACCCAGTACTTC. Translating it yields CASSPPSGGRETQYF.

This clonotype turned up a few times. The CDR3 sequence is CASSEYGGERDNEQFF. In nucleotides, the CDR3 is TGTGCCAGCAGTGAATATGGGGGAGAGAGGGACAATGAGCAGTTCTTC. V usage is TRBV2 and J usage is TRBJ2-1; D tentatively reads TRBD1 or TRBD2 (5 bases each). The germline gives CDR1 SNHLY, CDR2 FYNNEI. Trimming took off 2 bases at V and 5 bases at J, with 16 bases between the two ends. The CDR3 extends over 16 amino acids.

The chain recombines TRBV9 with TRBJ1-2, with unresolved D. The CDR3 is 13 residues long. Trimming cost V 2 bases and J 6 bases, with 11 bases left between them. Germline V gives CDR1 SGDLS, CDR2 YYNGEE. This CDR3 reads CASSVRLSDGYTF. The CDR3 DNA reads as TGTGCCAGCAGCGTGAGATTGAGCGATGGCTACACCTTC. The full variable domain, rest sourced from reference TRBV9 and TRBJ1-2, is DSGVTQTPKHLITATGQRVTLRCSPRSGDLSVYWYQQSLDQGLQFLIQYYNGEERAKGNILERFSAQQFPDLHSELNLSSLELGDSALYFCASSVRLSDGYTFGSGTRLTVV.

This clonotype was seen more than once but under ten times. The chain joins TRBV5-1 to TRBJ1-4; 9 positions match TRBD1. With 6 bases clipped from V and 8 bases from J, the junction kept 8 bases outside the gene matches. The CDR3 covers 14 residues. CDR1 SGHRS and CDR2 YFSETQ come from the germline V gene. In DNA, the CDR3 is TGCGCCAGCATGCCGGGACAGGGAGCCGAAAAACTGTTTTTT. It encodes CASMPGQGAEKLFF.

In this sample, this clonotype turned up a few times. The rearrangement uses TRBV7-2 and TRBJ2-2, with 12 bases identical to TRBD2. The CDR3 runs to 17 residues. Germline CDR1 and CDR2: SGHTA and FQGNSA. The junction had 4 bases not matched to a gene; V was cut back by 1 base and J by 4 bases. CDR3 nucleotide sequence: TGTGCCAGCAGCTTAGTTTCACTAGCGGGGGGCACCGGGGAGCTGTTTTTT. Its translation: CASSLVSLAGGTGELFF.

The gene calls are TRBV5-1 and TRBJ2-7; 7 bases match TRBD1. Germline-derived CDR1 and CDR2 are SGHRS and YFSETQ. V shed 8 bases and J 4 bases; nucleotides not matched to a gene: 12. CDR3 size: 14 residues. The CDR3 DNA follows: TGCGCCAGTGCGGAAGCCGGGACAGAGTACGAGCAGTACTTC. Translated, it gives CASAEAGTEYEQYF. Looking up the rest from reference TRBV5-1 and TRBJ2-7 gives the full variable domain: KAGVTQTPRYLIKTRGQQVTLSCSPISGHRSVSWYQQTPGQGLQFLFEYFSETQRNKGNFPGRFSGRQFSNSRSEMNVSTLELGDSALYLCASAEAGTEYEQYFGPGTRLTVT.

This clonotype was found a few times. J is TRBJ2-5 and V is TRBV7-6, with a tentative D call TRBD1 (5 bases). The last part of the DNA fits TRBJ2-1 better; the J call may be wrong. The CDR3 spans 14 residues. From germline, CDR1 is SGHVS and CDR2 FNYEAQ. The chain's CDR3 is CASSSGRRDNEQFF. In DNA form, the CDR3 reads TGTGCCAGCAGCTCCGGTCGCAGGGACAATGAGCAGTTCTTC.

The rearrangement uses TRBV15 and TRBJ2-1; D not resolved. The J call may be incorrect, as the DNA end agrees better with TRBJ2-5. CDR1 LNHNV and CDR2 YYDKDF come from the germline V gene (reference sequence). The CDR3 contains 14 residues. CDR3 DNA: TGTGCCACCAGCAGAGAAGTGGAGCAAGAGACCCAGTACTTC. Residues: CATSREVEQETQYF.

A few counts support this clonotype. CDR3 loop: CSVLDSQETQYF. In DNA, the CDR3 is TGCAGCGTCCTCGACAGTCAAGAGACCCAGTACTTC. V is TRBV29-1 and J is TRBJ2-5; TRBD1 might be the D (5 bases). Germline V lookup: CDR1 SQVTM, CDR2 ANQGSEA. V shed 6 bases and J shed 2 bases, with 10 bases lying between them. The CDR3 runs 12 residues. Filled out from reference TRBV29-1 and TRBJ2-5, the complete variable domain reads SAVISQKPSRDICQRGTSLTIQCQVDSQVTMMFWYRQQPGQSLTLIATANQGSEATYESGFVIDKFPISRPNLTFSTLTVSNMSPEDSSIYLCSVLDSQETQYFGPGTRLLVL.

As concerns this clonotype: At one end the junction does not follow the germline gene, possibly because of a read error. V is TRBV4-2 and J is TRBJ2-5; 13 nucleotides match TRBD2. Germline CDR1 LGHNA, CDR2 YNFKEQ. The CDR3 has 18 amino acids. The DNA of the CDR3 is TGTGCCAGCAGCCGGAATTCGGCCTCGGGACTAGCGGGGCCCGTTGGGGACTTC. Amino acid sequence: CASSRNSASGLAGPVGDF.

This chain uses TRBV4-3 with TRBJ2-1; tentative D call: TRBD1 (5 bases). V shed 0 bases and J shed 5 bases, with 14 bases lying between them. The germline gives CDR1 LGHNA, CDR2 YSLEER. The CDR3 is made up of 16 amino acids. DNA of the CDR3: TGCGCCAGCAGCCAAGACGCTGGGAAAGGGGACAATGAGCAGTTCTTC. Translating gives CASSQDAGKGDNEQFF.

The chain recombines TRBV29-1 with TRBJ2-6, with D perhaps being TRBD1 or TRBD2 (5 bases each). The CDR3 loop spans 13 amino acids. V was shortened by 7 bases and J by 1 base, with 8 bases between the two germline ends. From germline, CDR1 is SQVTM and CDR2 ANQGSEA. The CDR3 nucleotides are TGCAGCGCCGGGGCTTCTGGGGCCAACGTCCTGACTTTC. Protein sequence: CSAGASGANVLTF. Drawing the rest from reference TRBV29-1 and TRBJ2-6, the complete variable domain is SAVISQKPSRDICQRGTSLTIQCQVDSQVTMMFWYRQQPGQSLTLIATANQGSEATYESGFVIDKFPISRPNLTFSTLTVSNMSPEDSSIYLCSAGASGANVLTFGAGSRLTVL.

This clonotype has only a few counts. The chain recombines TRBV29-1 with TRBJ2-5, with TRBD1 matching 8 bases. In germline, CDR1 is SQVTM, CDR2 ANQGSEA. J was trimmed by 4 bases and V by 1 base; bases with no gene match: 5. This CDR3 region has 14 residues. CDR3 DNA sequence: TGCAGCGTTGAAGGGCCAGGGGGCGTAGAGACCCAGTACTTC. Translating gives CSVEGPGGVETQYF.

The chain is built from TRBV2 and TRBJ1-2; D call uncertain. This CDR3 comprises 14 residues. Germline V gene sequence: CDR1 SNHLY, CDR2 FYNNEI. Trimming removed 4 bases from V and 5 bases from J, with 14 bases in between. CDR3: CASSAGILGYGYTF. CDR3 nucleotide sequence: TGTGCCAGCAGTGCCGGTATCTTGGGATATGGCTACACCTTC.